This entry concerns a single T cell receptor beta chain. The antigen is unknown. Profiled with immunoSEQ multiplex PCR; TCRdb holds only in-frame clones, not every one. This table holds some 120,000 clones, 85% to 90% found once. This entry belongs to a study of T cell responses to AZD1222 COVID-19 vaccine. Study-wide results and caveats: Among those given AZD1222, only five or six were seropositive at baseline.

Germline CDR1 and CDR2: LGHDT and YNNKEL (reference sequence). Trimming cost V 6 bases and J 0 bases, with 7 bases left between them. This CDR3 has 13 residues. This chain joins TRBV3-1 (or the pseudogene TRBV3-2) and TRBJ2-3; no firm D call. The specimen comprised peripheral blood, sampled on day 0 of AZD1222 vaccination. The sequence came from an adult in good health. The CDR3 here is CASRTASTDTQYF. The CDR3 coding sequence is TGTGCCAGCAGGACGGCTAGCACAGATACGCAGTATTTT.